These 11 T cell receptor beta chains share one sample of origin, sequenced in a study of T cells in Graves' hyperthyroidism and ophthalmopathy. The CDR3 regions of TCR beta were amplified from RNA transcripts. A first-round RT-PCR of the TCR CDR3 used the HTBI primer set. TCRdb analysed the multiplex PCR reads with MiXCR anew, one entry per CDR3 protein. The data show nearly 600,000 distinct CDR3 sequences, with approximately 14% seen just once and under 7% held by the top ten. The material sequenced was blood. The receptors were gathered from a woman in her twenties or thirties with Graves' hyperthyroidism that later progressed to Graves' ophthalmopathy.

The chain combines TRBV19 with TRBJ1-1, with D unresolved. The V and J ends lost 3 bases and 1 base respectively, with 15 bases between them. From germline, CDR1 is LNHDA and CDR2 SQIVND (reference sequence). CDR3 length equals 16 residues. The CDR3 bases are TGTGCCAGTAGTATTGGACGGGGAGGCGGGAACACTGAAGCTTTCTTT. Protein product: CASSIGRGGGNTEAFF.

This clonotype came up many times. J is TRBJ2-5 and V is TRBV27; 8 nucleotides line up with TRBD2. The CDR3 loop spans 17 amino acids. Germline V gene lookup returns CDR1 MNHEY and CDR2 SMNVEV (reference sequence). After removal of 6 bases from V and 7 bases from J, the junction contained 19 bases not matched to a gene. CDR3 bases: TGTGCCAGCAGCCTTACAGCGACTAGCGTGAGGGGAGGGACCCAGTACTTC. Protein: CASSLTATSVRGGTQYF.

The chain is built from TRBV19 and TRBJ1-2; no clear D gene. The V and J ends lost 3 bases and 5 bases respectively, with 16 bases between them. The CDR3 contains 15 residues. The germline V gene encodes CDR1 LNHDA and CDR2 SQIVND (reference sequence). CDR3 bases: TGTGCCAGTAGTATGGGGTGGGGTGATCGGTATGGCTACACCTTC. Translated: CASSMGWGDRYGYTF.

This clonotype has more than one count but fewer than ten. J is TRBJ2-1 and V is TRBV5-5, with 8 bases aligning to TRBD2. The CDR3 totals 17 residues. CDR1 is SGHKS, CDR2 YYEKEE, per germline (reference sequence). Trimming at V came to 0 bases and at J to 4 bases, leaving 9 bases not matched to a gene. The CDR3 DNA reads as TGTGCCAGCAGCTTGGCGCCTGTGACTAGCGCGTACAATGAGCAGTTCTTC. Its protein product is CASSLAPVTSAYNEQFF.

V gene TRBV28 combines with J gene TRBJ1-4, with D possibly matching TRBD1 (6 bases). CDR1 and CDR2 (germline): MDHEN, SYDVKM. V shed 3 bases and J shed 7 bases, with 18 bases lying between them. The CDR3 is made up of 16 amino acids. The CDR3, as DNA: TGTGCCAGCAGTTTCCTAGGCAGGGGTCGGGGTGAAAAACTGTTTTTT. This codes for CASSFLGRGRGEKLFF.

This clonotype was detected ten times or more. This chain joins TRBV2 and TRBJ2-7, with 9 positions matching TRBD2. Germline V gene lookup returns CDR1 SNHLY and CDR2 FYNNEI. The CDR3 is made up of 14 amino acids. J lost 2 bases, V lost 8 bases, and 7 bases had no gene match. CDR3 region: CASYRREGTYEQYF. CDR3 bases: TGTGCCAGCTATAGGCGGGAGGGTACCTACGAGCAGTACTTC.

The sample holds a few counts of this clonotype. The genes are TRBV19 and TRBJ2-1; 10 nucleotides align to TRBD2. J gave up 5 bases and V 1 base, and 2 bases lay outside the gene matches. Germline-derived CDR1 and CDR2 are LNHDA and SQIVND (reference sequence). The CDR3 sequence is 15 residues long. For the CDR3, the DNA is TGTGCCAGTAGTATAGTAGCGGGAGGCGACAATGAGCAGTTCTTC. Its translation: CASSIVAGGDNEQFF.

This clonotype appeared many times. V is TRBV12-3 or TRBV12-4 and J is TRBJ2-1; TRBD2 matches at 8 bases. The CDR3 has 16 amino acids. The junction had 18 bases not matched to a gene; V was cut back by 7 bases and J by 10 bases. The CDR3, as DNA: TGTGCCAGCAACCCCCCATGGGCGGGAGGTGTAGGGGAGCAGTTCTTC. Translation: CASNPPWAGGVGEQFF.

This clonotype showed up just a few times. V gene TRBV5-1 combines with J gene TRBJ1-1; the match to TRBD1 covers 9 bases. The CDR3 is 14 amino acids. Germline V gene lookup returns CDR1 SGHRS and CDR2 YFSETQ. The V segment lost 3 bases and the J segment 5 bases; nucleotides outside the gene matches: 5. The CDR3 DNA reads TGCGCCAGCAGCTCGGGACAGGGAGGGACTGAAGCTTTCTTT. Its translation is CASSSGQGGTEAFF.

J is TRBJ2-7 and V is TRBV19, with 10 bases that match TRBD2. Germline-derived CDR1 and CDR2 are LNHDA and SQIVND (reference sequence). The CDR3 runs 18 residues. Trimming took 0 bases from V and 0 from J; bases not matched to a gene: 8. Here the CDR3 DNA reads TGTGCCAGTAGTATAGAATCGTCTAGCGGGAGCAGCTCCTACGAGCAGTACTTC. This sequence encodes CASSIESSSGSSSYEQYF.

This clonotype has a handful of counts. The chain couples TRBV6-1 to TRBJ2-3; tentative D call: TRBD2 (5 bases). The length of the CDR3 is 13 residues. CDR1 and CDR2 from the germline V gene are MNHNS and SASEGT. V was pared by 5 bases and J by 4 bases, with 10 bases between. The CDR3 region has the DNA TGTGCCAGCAGTTACAAGGGAGCAGATACGCAGTATTTT. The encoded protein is CASSYKGADTQYF.